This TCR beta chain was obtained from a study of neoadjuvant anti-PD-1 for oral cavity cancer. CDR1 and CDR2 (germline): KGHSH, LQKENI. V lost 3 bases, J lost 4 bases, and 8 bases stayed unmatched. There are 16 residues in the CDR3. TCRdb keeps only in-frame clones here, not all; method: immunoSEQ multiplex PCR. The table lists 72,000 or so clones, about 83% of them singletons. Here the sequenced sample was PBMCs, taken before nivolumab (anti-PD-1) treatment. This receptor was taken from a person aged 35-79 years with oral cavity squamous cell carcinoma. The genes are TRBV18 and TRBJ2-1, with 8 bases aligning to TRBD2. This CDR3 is CASSPPGGAGYNEQFF. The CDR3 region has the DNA TGTGCCAGCTCACCCCCCGGGGGGGCTGGATACAATGAGCAGTTCTTC.